The entry that follows covers one T cell receptor (beta chain) sequence. This record belongs to a study of technical replicates of blood from a handful of donors. Sequencing was performed with immunoSEQ multiplex PCR; in TCRdb, only in-frame clones are kept and a portion is missing. The sample has over 50,000 clones, around 94% seen once. With V trimmed by 2 bases and J by 3 bases, 1 base remained unmatched. The V gene's germline CDR1 is SGHRS and CDR2 YFSETQ. The CDR3 runs to 15 residues. Sequenced sample: T cells isolated from PBMCs. The gene calls are TRBV5-1 and TRBJ2-2; TRBD1 aligns across 10 bases. This clonotype was obtained from a human donor in good health. CDR3 region: CASSLGTGDTGELFF. The CDR3 bases are TGCGCCAGCAGCTTAGGGACAGGGGACACCGGGGAGCTGTTTTTT.